What follows is one TCR beta chain and its context. Its antigen has not been determined. The sample holds no much larger clone one base away, and base qualities are not on file. Each donor gave one peripheral blood draw, about 110 mL on average, collected into heparinised tubes. Naive, central memory, regulatory and stem cell-like memory CD4+ T cells were sorted on a BD FACSAria II using a panel including CD45RO, CCR7, CD25, CD127, CD95 and CD27. Purity was above 95% for every sorted population. Right away, PBMCs were isolated by Lymphoprep density gradient centrifugation and were stained directly, with no culture step. So that batch effects would be minimized, each experiment stained and sorted samples in pairs, pairing one healthy donor with one patient. The entire isolated RNA was reverse transcribed using the High Capacity cDNA Reverse Transcription Kit, and thus expressed TCRB transcripts were sequenced. Deep immunoSEQ sequencing was applied to naive, central memory and regulatory T cell samples, giving an average of approximately 3.8 million total reads per sample. Sorted cells were lysed in RLT buffer, and RNA was extracted using DNase-treated RNeasy Micro or Mini kits according to cell number. Each cell subset was processed separately to prevent cross-contamination, with patient and healthy donor samples processed together. The immunoSEQ multiplex PCR was used to amplify TCRB sequences from cDNA, yielding 87-bp fragments that span the CDR3 region. The amplicons were sequenced using the Illumina HiSeq platform. Per the original workflow: Synthetic template baselines were used to correct PCR bias computationally, reads within Hamming distance 2 were collapsed, and singletons that could not be merged were discarded. Reads were aligned against IMGT to assign V, D and J genes, CDR3 length and insertions or deletions at six rearrangement sites. Within each subset, clonotype counts were normalized to sorted cell number, after which true diversity and Gini coefficients were computed with the tcR R package. The overlap coefficient, calculated on TCRB nucleotide sequences, was used to measure repertoire sharing. As a proxy for the pre-selection repertoire, out-of-frame TCRB sequences from naive cells were analyzed. TCRdb obtained this table from immuneACCESS and retained in-frame rearrangements with V and J assigned. These tables miss some clones; where compared with another copy, unresolved V genes account for less than half of the shortfall, and the remainder is unexplained. D and trimming were read from the DNA, whereas the V and J calls and clone size are those reported in that table. This sample has 250,000 or so clones in its table, and approximately 14% of those were observed once. About 0.019% of the sample is taken by the ten largest.

The CDR3 spans 13 residues, from the cysteine through the phenylalanine. CDR3 DNA is the only sequence kept; it has 39 bases, read in frame from the first base. V loses 2 bases, J loses 3 bases, and the germline ends lie 8 bases apart. Via the germline V gene (reference sequence), CDR1 is LNHNV and CDR2 YYDKDF. This entry belongs to a study of beta chain features in type 1 diabetes (dated by TCRdb to about 2018). As for the study more broadly: Patients and healthy donors did not differ in mean age, gender distribution, total cell number or subset yield. A total of under 140,000,000 sorted cells were examined across all samples, and the number of cells per subset was strongly correlated with RNA yield. In the study, TCRB repertoires of sorted circulating CD4+ T cell subsets from recently diagnosed type 1 diabetes patients were compared with those of matched healthy donors. Regulatory and stem cell-like memory subsets were isolated from only 8 patients and about 8 healthy donors, whereas naive and central memory subsets came from all 30 or so donors.

Study-wide findings and limitations: Type 1 diabetes patients showed a moderate but significant shortening of TCRB CDR3 length in all four CD4+ subsets. The naive, central memory and regulatory TCRB repertoires appeared to resemble one another more closely among patients than among healthy donors. PCR might favor shorter templates, but patient and control samples were amplified and corrected together, so any skew would affect both groups equally. Because cDNA was sequenced instead of genomic DNA, activated cells with high expression could be over-represented, although the groups did not differ in activation or CD3 levels. HLA sub-analyses involved small numbers of individuals, so any influence of HLA type on TCRB rearrangement remained unresolved. Fewer insertions and more nucleotide deletions at VDJ recombination sites were observed in patients with type 1 diabetes, implying thymic rearrangement abnormalities.

The origin of this receptor is a man aged 30 to 39 with type 1 diabetes. Recombination linked TRBV15 to TRBJ2-7, and perhaps TRBD2 as D gene, on 5 matching bases. The specimen sequenced was naive CD4+ T cells from blood. The sample's cell subset or site label, decoded: true naive CD4+ T cells. The CDR3 region: CATSRPGYYEQYF. The nucleotide sequence is given as TGTGCCACCAGCAGACCGGGGTACTACGAGCAGTACTTC.